These 21 T cell receptor beta chains were sequenced from one sample in a study of regulatory T cells in long-lasting Graves disease. Indicated time point: newly diagnosed GD, antithyroid drugs for less than 3 months. The authors made the TCR library using RNA they extracted from PBMCs. TCR beta libraries were built with iRepertoire HTBI primers and Arm-PCR of CDR3 regions. TCRdb re-called the multiplex PCR reads through MiXCR, storing one row per CDR3 protein. The profile shows around 450,000 distinct CDR3 sequences, over 14% of them singletons. This sample was shared with a second study, whose subject was T cells in Graves' hyperthyroidism and ophthalmopathy.

This specimen consisted of peripheral blood mononuclear cells (PBMCs), obtained at new diagnosis, from a patient treated with antithyroid drugs. Source of these receptors: a woman between 40 and 50 years old with Graves disease.

This clonotype was seen only once. This sequence joins TRBV28 and TRBJ1-2; TRBD1 might be the D (5 bases). Germline lookup yields CDR1 MDHEN and CDR2 SYDVKM. This CDR3 has 13 amino acids. Deletions cut 2 bases from V and 4 bases from J, with 8 bases between. CDR3 sequence (DNA): TGTGCCAGCAGTTTACCGGGGGGCTATGGCTACACCTTC. It translates to CASSLPGGYGYTF.

About this clonotype itself: This may stem from a read error, because a much larger clone lies one nucleotide away. The CDR3 protein is CVSRPPGYNEQFF. CDR3 sequence (DNA): TGTGTCAGCCGCCCCCCGGGCTACAATGAGCAGTTCTTC. This chain uses TRBV2 with TRBJ2-1; D not certain. The CDR3 sequence is 13 residues long. Germline V CDR1 and CDR2: SNHLY, FYNNEI.

The table lists this clonotype with a few counts. The rearrangement uses TRBV20-1 and TRBJ1-1; no definite D call. Per germline, CDR1 DFQATT and CDR2 SNEGSKA (reference sequence). Trimming took off 2 bases at V and 4 bases at J, with 11 bases between the two ends. This CDR3 comprises 13 residues. The CDR3, as DNA: TGCAGTGCTAGACTGGGATCGGGCACTGAAGCTTTCTTT. Translated: CSARLGSGTEAFF.

This sequence joins TRBV30 and TRBJ2-2; TRBD2 matches 13 bases. This CDR3 comprises 18 residues. V dropped 2 bases and J dropped 4; count of bases not matched to a gene: 10. Germline V gene data show CDR1 as GTSNPN and CDR2 as SVGIG (reference sequence). This chain's CDR3 is CAWSPKLAGGLPTGELFF. CDR3 DNA: TGTGCCTGGAGTCCAAAACTAGCGGGAGGGTTGCCCACCGGGGAGCTGTTTTTT. The variable domain in full, completed from reference TRBV30 and TRBJ2-2, reads SQTIHQWPATLVQPVGSPLSLECTVEGTSNPNLYWYRQAAGRGLQLLFYSVGIGQISSEVPQNLSASRPQDRQFILSSKKLLLSDSGFYLCAWSPKLAGGLPTGELFFGEGSRLTVL.

This clonotype was seen many times. This chain connects TRBV28 to TRBJ2-2; 9 positions match TRBD2. Losses at the gene ends were 6 bases for V and 3 bases for J; bases not matched to a gene: 11. CDR3 length: 17 residues. The germline V gene has CDR1 MDHEN and CDR2 SYDVKM. The CDR3 sequence is CASSRDSAGGYTGELFF. CDR3 coding DNA: TGTGCCAGCAGCCGTGACTCAGCGGGGGGTTACACCGGGGAGCTGTTTTTT.

The chain has TRBV27 and TRBJ1-2; possibly TRBD1 for D (6 bases). V lost 5 bases to trimming and J lost 7 bases, with 14 bases between them. Germline lookup yields CDR1 MNHEY and CDR2 SMNVEV (reference sequence). The CDR3 runs to 13 residues. As DNA, the CDR3 is TGTGCCAGCAGTCTTGGACAGTTTTCTGGCTACACCTTC. It is translated as CASSLGQFSGYTF.

This clonotype was detected only a few times. The chain couples TRBV25-1 to TRBJ2-3; 9 positions match TRBD1. V lost 2 bases to trimming and J lost 5 bases; unmatched junction nucleotides: 5. This CDR3 comprises 15 residues. Germline assignment: CDR1 MGHDK and CDR2 SYGVNS. CDR3 loop: CASSEGQGRGDTQYF. CDR3 in DNA: TGTGCCAGCAGTGAAGGACAGGGGCGGGGAGATACGCAGTATTTT.

This clonotype showed up just a few times. The chain uses TRBV28 and TRBJ1-5; no clear D. V dropped 3 bases and J dropped 1 base, with 10 bases sitting between them. The V gene's germline CDR1 is MDHEN and CDR2 SYDVKM. The CDR3 has 15 amino acids. CDR3 in DNA: TGTGCCAGCAGTTTCTCCCTATGGAGCAATCAGCCCCAGCATTTT. The encoded protein is CASSFSLWSNQPQHF.

This clonotype was observed many times. The chain uses TRBV18 and TRBJ1-6; no reliable D call. CDR1 KGHSH and CDR2 LQKENI come from the germline V gene. This CDR3 contains 15 residues. Between the trimmed V and J ends, which lost 1 base and 7 bases, there was a span of 11 bases. CDR3 DNA: TGTGCCAGCTCACCACTGGAACTTAAAAATTCACCCCTCCACTTT. Translating gives CASSPLELKNSPLHF.

For this clonotype: This is likely an artifact of a read error, given a far larger clone one base away. This chain links TRBV19 with TRBJ2-1, with 8 nucleotides matching TRBD2. The length of the CDR3 is 18 residues. Germline V gene lookup returns CDR1 LNHDA and CDR2 SQIVND (reference sequence). Unmatched junction bases numbered 20, after V lost 3 bases and J lost 10 bases. CDR3: CASSIGSGGSGAGYEQFF. In DNA form, the CDR3 reads TGTGCCAGTAGTATCGGGAGCGGGGGAAGCGGAGCCGGTTACGAGCAGTTCTTC.

This clonotype was picked up many times. The rearrangement joins TRBV11-1 to TRBJ2-7; D may be TRBD1 (6 bases). The germline CDR1 and CDR2 sequences are SGHAT and FQDESV (reference sequence). V lost 1 base and J 5 bases, leaving 9 bases between the germline ends. The CDR3 has 13 amino acids. CDR3 protein: CASSLEAGDEQYF. The CDR3 coding sequence is TGTGCCAGCAGCTTAGAAGCAGGGGACGAGCAGTACTTC.

This clonotype was counted ten times or more. The chain is built from TRBV5-1 and TRBJ1-1; 9 nucleotides agree with TRBD1. From germline, CDR1 is SGHRS and CDR2 YFSETQ. This CDR3 has 15 amino acids. With 0 bases clipped from V and 4 bases from J, the junction kept 4 bases outside the gene matches. The CDR3 sequence is CASSLVGQGGTEAFF. CDR3 in DNA: TGCGCCAGCAGCTTGGTGGGACAGGGTGGCACTGAAGCTTTCTTT.

This clonotype was recorded many times. Its ends do not fully match the called genes, so a read error is possible. This rearrangement joins TRBV7-9 to TRBJ2-3; 14 bases fit TRBD2. The length of the CDR3 is 19 residues. From germline, CDR1 is SEHNR and CDR2 FQNEAQ (reference sequence). The chain's CDR3 is CASSLAPRGTSGSADTQYF. The CDR3 DNA follows: TGTGCCAGCAGCTTAGCACCACGGGGGACTAGCGGGAGCGCAGATACGCAGTACTTT.

V is TRBV5-8 and J is TRBJ2-5; 9 nucleotides line up with TRBD1. Germline V CDR1 and CDR2: SGHTS, YDEGEE. The CDR3 runs to 16 residues. V lost 4 bases, J lost 1 base, and 8 bases stayed unmatched. The CDR3 DNA sequence: TGTGCCAGCAGCCCGACAGGGGGATTAGGCCAAGAGACCCAGTACTTC. It codes for CASSPTGGLGQETQYF.

This clonotype appeared many times. This CDR3 reads CASSFDGRSYGYTF. The CDR3 DNA reads TGTGCCAGCAGTTTCGACGGAAGATCCTATGGCTACACCTTC. The V gene is TRBV12-3 or TRBV12-4, the J gene TRBJ1-2; D ambiguous. This CDR3 has 14 residues. With 3 bases removed from V and 4 bases from J, the gap between germline ends came to 12 bases.

Ten or more counts support this clonotype. The chain joins TRBV19 to TRBJ2-1; no reliable D call. This CDR3 is 15 amino acids long. Per germline, CDR1 LNHDA and CDR2 SQIVND (reference sequence). The V and J ends lost 4 bases and 4 bases respectively, with 14 bases between them. This CDR3 is CASSKTGPRYNEQFF. As DNA, the CDR3 is TGTGCCAGTAGTAAGACGGGCCCAAGGTACAATGAGCAGTTCTTC.

This clonotype was observed at least ten times. The V and J genes are TRBV11-3 and TRBJ2-5; D may be TRBD1 (5 bases). Germline CDR1 SGHNT, CDR2 YENEEA. The CDR3 contains 15 residues. With 6 bases removed from V and 1 base from J, the gap between germline ends came to 15 bases. The CDR3 DNA is TGTGCCAGCAGAAGGGGCCAGGGTTTCCAAGAGACCCAGTACTTC. Protein product: CASRRGQGFQETQYF.

CDR3 DNA sequence: TGTGCCAGCAGTGACGTGGGAGCCCTCCCTGAAGCTTTCTTT. Its translation is CASSDVGALPEAFF. This chain connects TRBV25-1 to TRBJ1-1; no clear D gene. CDR1 and CDR2 from the germline V gene are MGHDK and SYGVNS. The CDR3 runs to 14 residues. The germline V and J ends were trimmed by 3 bases and 6 bases, with 14 bases remaining between them.

This clonotype was seen at least ten times. The rearrangement uses TRBV19 and TRBJ2-7, with TRBD1 matching 9 bases. The germline CDR1 and CDR2 sequences are LNHDA and SQIVND (reference sequence). The V segment lost 9 bases and the J segment 4 bases; nucleotides outside the gene matches: 10. The CDR3 spans 14 residues. The CDR3 bases are TGTGCCAGCAGCAGGGGGACAGGGACTTACGAGCAGTACTTC. Residues: CASSRGTGTYEQYF.

In its sample, this clonotype was seen many times. The chain uses TRBV10-3 and TRBJ2-7, with 8 positions matching TRBD1. This CDR3 has 14 amino acids. J lost 3 bases, V lost 5 bases, and 6 bases had no gene match. CDR1 is ENHRY, CDR2 SYGVKD, per germline. CDR3 amino acids: CAISTGQGHYEQYF. The CDR3 DNA sequence: TGTGCCATCAGTACAGGACAGGGTCACTACGAGCAGTACTTC.

There are many counts of this clonotype. This chain links TRBV27 with TRBJ1-5; no firm D call. This CDR3 contains 13 residues. Trimming left V 3 bases short and J 3 bases short, with 6 bases between. Germline assignment: CDR1 MNHEY and CDR2 SMNVEV (reference sequence). The CDR3: CASSFSNNQPQHF. The DNA for the CDR3 is TGTGCCAGCAGTTTTTCCAACAATCAGCCCCAGCATTTT.